A single sample gave rise to the 22 T cell receptor beta chains below, sequenced in a study of blood T cell repertoires in COVID-19. Generated by immunoSEQ multiplex PCR, the TCRdb table keeps only in-frame clones and is missing some. Among about 82,000 clones, roughly 78% were seen once, and the ten largest hold about a third. Material: peripheral blood. The receptors were sampled from a man between 60 and 75 years old with COVID-19, enrolled during active disease.

The V call is TRBV9, the J call TRBJ1-2; D gene ambiguous. V shed 4 bases and J shed 4 bases, with 8 bases lying between them. The V gene's germline CDR1 is SGDLS and CDR2 YYNGEE. This CDR3 is built from 12 residues. CDR3 sequence: CASSSYSYGYTF. CDR3 coding DNA: TGTGCCAGCAGCTCTTACAGCTATGGCTACACCTTC.

In this sample, this clone turned up a few times. The V call is TRBV2, the J call TRBJ1-2; 8 bases are a match to TRBD1. The CDR3 covers 14 residues. The V and J ends lost 4 bases and 4 bases, in that order; junction bases with no gene match: 5. CDR1 is SNHLY and CDR2 is FYNNEI in the germline V gene. CDR3 DNA sequence: TGTGCCAGCAGTGCCACAGGGGGGGGCTATGGCTACACCTTC. Its translation is CASSATGGGYGYTF.

This clone appeared a single time. The chain joins TRBV5-1 to TRBJ1-4; 9 bases fit TRBD1. The trim removed 4 bases at V and 5 bases at J, leaving 6 bases unmatched. CDR3 length: 15 amino acids. Germline CDR1 is SGHRS and CDR2 is YFSETQ. Here the CDR3 reads CASSSRTGENEKLFF. Written as DNA, the CDR3 is TGCGCCAGCAGCAGTCGGACAGGGGAGAATGAAAAACTGTTTTTT.

This clone occurred many times. The genes are TRBV19 and TRBJ2-1, with D maybe TRBD2 (6 bases). The CDR3 consists of 15 residues. Germline CDR1 is LNHDA and CDR2 is SQIVND (reference sequence). Trimming cost V 5 bases and J 8 bases, with 19 bases left between them. As DNA, the CDR3 is TGTGCCAGTAGTCCCGGACGGGGGAGTCGGTATGAGCAGTTCTTC. Its translation is CASSPGRGSRYEQFF. The full variable domain, rest sourced from reference TRBV19 and TRBJ2-1, is DGGITQSPKYLFRKEGQNVTLSCEQNLNHDAMYWYRQDPGQGLRLIYYSQIVNDFQKGDIAEGYSVSREKKESFPLTVTSAQKNPTAFYLCASSPGRGSRYEQFFGPGTRLTVL.

This sequence joins TRBV29-1 and TRBJ1-1; weak D call: TRBD1 (6 bases). Germline values: CDR1 SQVTM, CDR2 ANQGSEA. Trimming cost V 5 bases and J 4 bases, with 14 bases left between them. The CDR3 totals 13 residues. CDR3 DNA sequence: TGCAGCGTTTCCAGGGGTGTGCGCACTGAAGCTTTCTTT. Translated, it gives CSVSRGVRTEAFF.

The chain combines TRBV19 with TRBJ2-2; 9 nucleotides line up with TRBD1. The CDR3 totals 15 residues. In germline, CDR1 is LNHDA, CDR2 SQIVND (reference sequence). With 3 bases clipped from V and 6 bases from J, the junction kept 5 bases outside the gene matches. CDR3 loop: CASSIAGQGAGELFF. The CDR3 nucleotides are TGTGCCAGTAGTATCGCGGGACAGGGTGCCGGGGAGCTGTTTTTT.

This rearrangement joins TRBV4-3 to TRBJ1-1, with D possibly TRBD1 on 5 matching bases. V was clipped by 1 base and J by 3 bases, with 12 bases between them. Germline-derived CDR1 and CDR2 are LGHNA and YSLEER. The CDR3 has 15 residues. The CDR3 DNA reads TGCGCCAGCAGCCAAGCGGTAGGGGTAGACACTGAAGCTTTCTTT. Residues: CASSQAVGVDTEAFF.

As for this clone: Relative to the germline gene, one junction end is altered; a read error may explain this. The V and J genes are TRBV14 and TRBJ2-7, with D possibly matching TRBD1 (6 bases). The CDR3 has 13 residues. CDR1 and CDR2 (germline): SGHDN, FVKESK. CDR3 sequence reads: CASSQPIVQGQDF. The CDR3 nucleotides read TGTGCCAGCAGCCAACCAATCGTACAGGGCCAGGACTTC.

The chain uses TRBV7-2 and TRBJ2-7; the match to TRBD1 covers 8 bases. The germline CDR1 and CDR2 sequences are SGHTA and FQGNSA. J gave up 3 bases and V 2 bases, and 3 bases lay outside the gene matches. This CDR3 comprises 14 residues. CDR3 in amino acids: CASSLNTGGYEQYF. The CDR3 DNA is TGTGCCAGCAGCTTAAACACAGGGGGCTACGAGCAGTACTTC.

The V gene is TRBV9, the J gene TRBJ1-3; 7 bases fit TRBD1. V trimming: 0 bases; J trimming: 7 bases; junction bases outside the gene matches: 7. Germline CDR1 reads SGDLS; CDR2 reads YYNGEE. The CDR3 extends over 15 amino acids. CDR3 in DNA: TGTGCCAGCAGCGTAGAGGGGGCTGGGAAGAACACCATATATTTT. This encodes CASSVEGAGKNTIYF.

The rearrangement links TRBV7-9 to TRBJ2-6; 9 nucleotides match TRBD1. The V segment lost 5 bases and the J segment 4 bases; nucleotides outside the gene matches: 12. Germline CDR1 is SEHNR and CDR2 is FQNEAQ (reference sequence). The CDR3 has 18 amino acids. CDR3 bases: TGTGCCAGCAGCCCCGTAGAGGACAGGGGACCCGGGGCCAACGTCCTGACTTTC. Translated: CASSPVEDRGPGANVLTF.

This clone has just one count. The chain employs TRBV19 and TRBJ2-3; 8 nucleotides agree with TRBD2. CDR1 and CDR2 (germline): LNHDA, SQIVND (reference sequence). The CDR3 runs 15 residues. The ends lost 2 bases at V and 0 bases at J; junction bases unmatched: 1. The CDR3: CASSISSGSTDTQYF. The CDR3, as DNA: TGTGCCAGTAGTATATCTAGCGGGAGCACAGATACGCAGTATTTT.

The sample holds one count of this clone. J is TRBJ2-3 and V is TRBV6-5; D possibly corresponds to TRBD2 (6 bases). V shed 7 bases and J shed 2 bases, with 13 bases lying between them. This CDR3 has 14 amino acids. CDR1 MNHEY and CDR2 SVGAGI come from the germline V gene. The CDR3 protein is CASKRRGDTDTQYF. The DNA of the CDR3 is TGTGCCAGCAAGAGGCGGGGCGACACAGATACGCAGTATTTT.

This clone was recorded a few times. This chain joins TRBV30 and TRBJ1-1; maybe TRBD1 (5 bases). V was trimmed by 2 bases and J by 6 bases, leaving 19 bases between them. This CDR3 contains 15 residues. Germline CDR1 is GTSNPN and CDR2 is SVGIG (reference sequence). CDR3: CAWSPPGLGLAEAFF. The DNA of the CDR3 is TGTGCCTGGAGTCCTCCAGGGCTGGGACTGGCTGAAGCTTTCTTT.

The chain couples TRBV18 to TRBJ1-1; 9 bases are a match to TRBD1. This CDR3 contains 16 residues. The V and J ends lost 3 bases and 2 bases, in that order; junction bases with no gene match: 7. The germline V gene has CDR1 KGHSH and CDR2 LQKENI. DNA for the CDR3: TGTGCCAGCTCACCGCTACCGGGACAGGGTAACACTGAAGCTTTCTTT. This gives the protein CASSPLPGQGNTEAFF.

The chain carries TRBV9 and TRBJ2-3, with 8 nucleotides matching TRBD1. There are 14 residues in the CDR3. Germline trimming cut 3 bases from V and 6 bases from J; bases unmatched to any gene: 6. CDR1 is SGDLS, CDR2 YYNGEE, per germline. CDR3: CASSAGTGVDTQYF. The CDR3 DNA is TGTGCCAGCAGCGCCGGGACAGGCGTTGATACGCAGTATTTT.

The rearrangement links TRBV6-5 to TRBJ2-7, with a weak D call TRBD1 (6 bases). Germline V gene data show CDR1 as MNHEY and CDR2 as SVGAGI. This CDR3 is 13 amino acids long. The germline V and J ends were trimmed by 5 bases and 4 bases, with 12 bases remaining between them. CDR3 sequence reads: CASSTTQGYEQYF. CDR3 DNA: TGTGCCAGCAGTACTACACAGGGTTACGAGCAGTACTTC.

V and J are TRBV6-4 and TRBJ2-3; 14 bases fit TRBD2. This CDR3 is built from 13 residues. The J segment lost 14 bases and the V segment lost 6 bases, leaving 7 bases of the junction unmatched. The germline V gene has CDR1 MRHNA and CDR2 SNTAGT. CDR3 DNA: TGTGCCAGCAGGAGCGGACTAGCGGGGGGACTGTATTTT. Its translation is CASRSGLAGGLYF.

The CDR3 DNA is TGCGCCAGCAGCTTGGCGGGGGATGATGGCTACACCTTC. Translation gives CASSLAGDDGYTF. The chain couples TRBV5-1 to TRBJ1-2; the D gene is possibly TRBD1 (5 bases). The CDR3 consists of 13 residues. Trimming pared 0 bases from V and 6 bases from J, leaving 9 bases between. CDR1 and CDR2 (germline): SGHRS, YFSETQ.

The rearrangement links TRBV6-5 to TRBJ1-1, with TRBD1 matching over 9 bases. Losses at the gene ends were 2 bases for V and 4 bases for J; bases not matched to a gene: 5. This CDR3 is built from 15 residues. From germline, CDR1 is MNHEY and CDR2 SVGAGI. The CDR3 here is CASSYTDRGVTEAFF. The CDR3 region has the DNA TGTGCCAGCAGTTACACAGACAGGGGGGTCACTGAAGCTTTCTTT.

The chain couples TRBV6-6 to TRBJ1-5, with TRBD1 as a possible D gene (6 bases). The CDR3 totals 13 residues. CDR1 MNHNY and CDR2 SVGAGI come from the germline V gene (reference sequence). V dropped 6 bases and J dropped 0 bases, with 6 bases sitting between them. CDR3 coding DNA: TGTGCCAGCAGCAGGGGTAGCAATCAGCCCCAGCATTTT. It translates to CASSRGSNQPQHF.

This chain connects TRBV6-1 to TRBJ1-2, with TRBD1 matching 9 bases. Per germline, CDR1 MNHNS and CDR2 SASEGT. After removal of 0 bases from V and 3 bases from J, the junction contained 2 bases not matched to a gene. The CDR3 sequence is 15 residues long. CDR3 sequence (DNA): TGTGCCAGCAGTGAAGCGACAGGGGGTTACTATGGCTACACCTTC. As protein: CASSEATGGYYGYTF.